The 31 T cell receptor beta chains given below trace back to one sample, sequenced in a study of long-term antiretroviral therapy in people with HIV. Researchers ran immunoSEQ v3.0 at survey level. TCRdb keeps only in-frame clones here, not all; method: immunoSEQ multiplex PCR. The data show over 25,000 clones, roughly 80% seen once. Material: unsorted PBMCs, obtained 0.8 years before starting antiretroviral therapy. All receptors derive from a man between 18 and 29 years old with HIV.

The chain links TRBV19 to TRBJ1-1, with TRBD1 matching 7 bases. From germline, CDR1 is LNHDA and CDR2 SQIVND (reference sequence). CDR3 length equals 14 residues. V was pared by 8 bases and J by 0 bases, with 6 bases of the junction left unmatched. The CDR3 spells CASQRDRMNTEAFF. The CDR3 DNA is TGTGCCAGTCAACGGGACAGAATGAACACTGAAGCTTTCTTT.

The chain combines TRBV6-1 with TRBJ1-5, with a possible D match to TRBD1 (5 bases). The CDR3 sequence is 15 residues long. The V end lost 4 bases, the J end lost 0 bases, and 10 bases lay between the germline ends. Germline CDR1 and CDR2: MNHNS and SASEGT. The CDR3 DNA reads TGTGCCAGCAGTGCTCAGGGAAATAGCAATCAGCCCCAGCATTTT. Amino acid sequence: CASSAQGNSNQPQHF.

This chain connects TRBV7-9 to TRBJ2-4; D unresolved. From germline, CDR1 is SEHNR and CDR2 FQNEAQ (reference sequence). V dropped 3 bases and J dropped 0 bases, with 9 bases sitting between them. The CDR3 has 15 amino acids. The DNA of the CDR3 is TGTGCCAGCAGCTTCCCCTTGGAAGCCAAAAACATTCAGTACTTC. Protein: CASSFPLEAKNIQYF.

A single count supports this clone. The V gene is TRBV2, the J gene TRBJ2-7, with a weak D call TRBD1 (5 bases). Germline CDR1 and CDR2: SNHLY and FYNNEI. Trimming removed 10 bases at V and 5 bases at J, with 15 bases between. The CDR3 sequence is 12 residues long. The chain's CDR3 is CATTVGVHEQYF. CDR3 nucleotides: TGTGCCACCACCGTAGGGGTTCACGAGCAGTACTTC.

The rearrangement joins TRBV6-9 to TRBJ2-7, with D maybe TRBD1 (6 bases). The ends were cut back, 3 bases at V and 3 bases at J, with 21 bases in the middle. The CDR3 consists of 17 residues. Germline assignment: CDR1 MNHGY and CDR2 SVAAGI. The CDR3 here is CASSYGFKGGKCYEQYF. The CDR3 nucleotides read TGTGCCAGCAGTTACGGGTTTAAAGGGGGAAAATGCTACGAGCAGTACTTC.

This sequence joins TRBV11-2 and TRBJ2-3; 8 nucleotides line up with TRBD1. Germline V lookup: CDR1 SGHAT, CDR2 FQNNGV. This CDR3 has 15 amino acids. V lost 4 bases and J lost 5; bases outside the gene matches: 8. The CDR3 bases are TGTGCCAGCAGCTCGCGTAACAGGGGGAAAGATACGCAGTATTTT. This gives the protein CASSSRNRGKDTQYF.

The chain employs TRBV27 and TRBJ1-1; D is perhaps TRBD1 (6 bases). The germline gives CDR1 MNHEY, CDR2 SMNVEV (reference sequence). Trimming left V 3 bases short and J 2 bases short, with 10 bases between. The CDR3 totals 14 residues. The CDR3 spells CASSFRGGNTEAFF. The CDR3 DNA is TGTGCCAGCAGTTTCAGGGGTGGAAACACTGAAGCTTTCTTT.

This clone has a handful of counts. The chain couples TRBV11-1 to TRBJ2-1, with a possible D match to TRBD2 (6 bases). This CDR3 contains 14 residues. CDR1 SGHAT and CDR2 FQDESV come from the germline V gene (reference sequence). V lost 5 bases, J lost 8 bases, and 16 bases lay in between. The CDR3 is CASSRSGAWDEQFF. CDR3 DNA sequence: TGTGCCAGCAGCCGTTCGGGAGCCTGGGATGAGCAGTTCTTC.

The chain has TRBV2 and TRBJ2-7; D unclear. The germline V gene has CDR1 SNHLY and CDR2 FYNNEI. There are 14 residues in the CDR3. V shed 0 bases and J shed 8 bases, with 14 bases lying between them. In DNA, the CDR3 is TGTGCCAGCAGTGAAGCTCCCCAGAGTTCCCAGCAGTACTTC. This translates into CASSEAPQSSQQYF.

The V and J genes are TRBV7-8 and TRBJ2-7, with D perhaps assigned TRBD1 or TRBD2 (5 bases each). The CDR3 contains 14 residues. CDR1 is SGHVS, CDR2 FQNEAQ, per germline. V lost 5 bases and J 2 bases, leaving 13 bases between the germline ends. As DNA, the CDR3 is TGTGCCAGCAGCACCGCCGGGACGGCCTACGAGCAGTACTTC. This gives the protein CASSTAGTAYEQYF.

The V gene is TRBV7-9, the J gene TRBJ2-7, with 10 bases lining up with TRBD2. With 6 bases clipped from V and 6 bases from J, the junction kept 11 bases outside the gene matches. Germline CDR1 and CDR2: SEHNR and FQNEAQ (reference sequence). The CDR3 extends over 15 amino acids. Here the CDR3 reads CASSSTASGSGEQYF. For the CDR3, the DNA is TGTGCCAGCAGTTCTACCGCTAGCGGGAGTGGCGAGCAGTACTTC.

This clone has only a few counts. The rearrangement links TRBV7-9 to TRBJ1-4, with 8 bases matching TRBD1. V shed 5 bases, J shed 6 bases, and the junction held 5 bases outside the gene matches. This CDR3 contains 14 residues. From germline, CDR1 is SEHNR and CDR2 FQNEAQ (reference sequence). CDR3 sequence (DNA): TGTGCCAGCAGCGAACAGGGGGGACATGAAAAACTGTTTTTT. Its translation: CASSEQGGHEKLFF. The whole variable domain, remainder taken from reference TRBV7-9 and TRBJ1-4, is DTGVSQNPRHKITKRGQNVTFRCDPISEHNRLYWYRQTLGQGPEFLTYFQNEAQLEKSRLLSDRFSAERPKGSFSTLEIQRTEQGDSAMYLCASSEQGGHEKLFFGSGTQLSVL.

The gene calls are TRBV19 and TRBJ1-3; no firm D call. Germline V gene data show CDR1 as LNHDA and CDR2 as SQIVND (reference sequence). The CDR3 extends over 16 amino acids. V shed 1 base and J shed 2 bases, with 12 bases lying between them. The CDR3 sequence is CASSIAPTRPGNTIYF. DNA for the CDR3: TGTGCCAGTAGTATAGCCCCCACAAGACCTGGAAACACCATATATTTT.

This chain links TRBV6-6 with TRBJ2-7; D not resolved. From germline, CDR1 is MNHNY and CDR2 SVGAGI (reference sequence). The V end lost 8 bases, the J end lost 5 bases, and 19 bases lay between the germline ends. The CDR3 length is 14 residues. The CDR3 region is CASSVDTSPNEQYF. The CDR3 DNA sequence: TGTGCCAGCTCGGTCGACACTTCTCCCAACGAGCAGTACTTC.

This sequence joins TRBV5-6 and TRBJ1-5; 8 bases match TRBD1. There are 16 residues in the CDR3. Trimming at V came to 0 bases and at J to 2 bases, leaving 4 bases not matched to a gene. From germline, CDR1 is SGHDT and CDR2 YYEEEE. DNA for the CDR3: TGTGCCAGCAGCTTGGTAACAGGGGGGGGCAATCAGCCCCAGCATTTT. As protein: CASSLVTGGGNQPQHF.

This clone was seen more than once but under ten times. This chain connects TRBV4-1 to TRBJ2-1, with 10 nucleotides matching TRBD1. The germline gives CDR1 MGHRA, CDR2 YSYEKL. Losses at the gene ends were 8 bases for V and 8 bases for J; bases not matched to a gene: 12. The CDR3 is made up of 15 amino acids. CDR3 DNA: TGCGCCAGCCGGCAGCGACAGGGGGCGCGCGATGAGCAGTTCTTC. It codes for CASRQRQGARDEQFF.

The chain carries TRBV6-6 and TRBJ2-5; 8 bases fit TRBD1. CDR3 size: 13 residues. Germline V gene lookup returns CDR1 MNHNY and CDR2 SVGAGI (reference sequence). Germline trimming cut 7 bases from V and 4 bases from J; bases unmatched to any gene: 5. The CDR3 bases are TGTGCCAGCACCTTTACAGGGGGAGAGACCCAGTACTTC. Encoded protein: CASTFTGGETQYF.

The chain carries TRBV5-1 and TRBJ1-1, with D possibly being TRBD1 (5 bases). V shed 0 bases and J shed 1 base, with 7 bases lying between them. The CDR3 totals 14 residues. Germline CDR1 reads SGHRS; CDR2 reads YFSETQ. Here the CDR3 DNA reads TGCGCCAGCAGCTTGGATGGGGGGAACACTGAAGCTTTCTTT. This codes for CASSLDGGNTEAFF.

The rearrangement links TRBV5-5 to TRBJ2-3, with D tentatively TRBD1 or TRBD2 (5 bases each). V was cut by 7 bases and J by 4 bases, with 19 bases left in between. This CDR3 has 15 amino acids. Germline lookup yields CDR1 SGHKS and CDR2 YYEKEE (reference sequence). The CDR3 sequence is CASPNTGAEPDTQYF. Here the CDR3 DNA reads TGTGCCAGCCCCAACACCGGGGCAGAGCCAGATACGCAGTATTTT.

This sequence joins TRBV19 and TRBJ1-5; D possibly corresponds to TRBD1 (5 bases). The germline CDR1 and CDR2 sequences are LNHDA and SQIVND (reference sequence). CDR3 length equals 16 residues. The V end lost 1 base, the J end lost 5 bases, and 15 bases lay between the germline ends. The CDR3 region is CASSIVQGMGDQPQHF. The CDR3 nucleotides are TGTGCCAGTAGTATAGTCCAGGGAATGGGGGATCAGCCCCAGCATTTT.

There are a few counts of this clone. This rearrangement joins TRBV7-9 to TRBJ1-2; a weak D match, TRBD1 (6 bases). CDR3 length equals 16 residues. V was shortened by 1 base and J by 5 bases, with 17 bases between the two germline ends. The germline CDR1 and CDR2 sequences are SEHNR and FQNEAQ (reference sequence). CDR3 amino acids: CASSLGSGTKEYGYTF. For the CDR3, the DNA is TGTGCCAGCAGCTTAGGCTCCGGGACAAAAGAGTATGGCTACACCTTC.

This clone is a singleton in its sample. The chain carries TRBV4-3 and TRBJ2-4, with D maybe TRBD2 (5 bases). Germline CDR1 is LGHNA and CDR2 is YSLEER. The CDR3 loop spans 17 amino acids. V lost 3 bases and J lost 0, with 15 bases in between. The CDR3 coding sequence is TGCGCCAGCAGCCAGGGCTTACTAGTTCTAGCCAAAAACATTCAGTACTTC. Protein sequence: CASSQGLLVLAKNIQYF.

This chain joins TRBV6-1 and TRBJ2-1, with 9 bases aligning to TRBD1. This CDR3 has 14 residues. The trim removed 7 bases at V and 10 bases at J, leaving 11 bases unmatched. Per germline, CDR1 MNHNS and CDR2 SASEGT. The CDR3, as DNA: TGTGCCAGCAAGGGACAGGGTGGTTTTTGGGAGCAGTTCTTC. Residues: CASKGQGGFWEQFF.

This chain links TRBV15 with TRBJ1-1; D gene unclear. V was pared by 1 base and J by 4 bases, with 16 bases between. This CDR3 has 16 amino acids. The germline V gene has CDR1 LNHNV and CDR2 YYDKDF (reference sequence). The CDR3 sequence is CATSRGSPGDGTEAFF. CDR3 DNA: TGTGCCACCAGCAGAGGATCCCCCGGGGATGGCACTGAAGCTTTCTTT.

This clone has only one observation. This chain connects TRBV7-9 to TRBJ2-7, with 9 bases lining up with TRBD1. Germline V gene sequence: CDR1 SEHNR, CDR2 FQNEAQ (reference sequence). V trimming: 5 bases; J trimming: 2 bases; junction bases outside the gene matches: 4. This CDR3 comprises 14 residues. Written as DNA, the CDR3 is TGTGCCAGCAGCATCGACAGGGGGGCCTACGAGCAGTACTTC. The encoded protein is CASSIDRGAYEQYF.

The chain is built from TRBV5-5 and TRBJ1-5, with D maybe TRBD1 (5 bases). From germline, CDR1 is SGHKS and CDR2 YYEKEE (reference sequence). V shed 0 bases and J shed 0 bases, with 7 bases lying between them. There are 15 residues in the CDR3. CDR3 region: CASSLGQPSNQPQHF. DNA for the CDR3: TGTGCCAGCAGCTTGGGACAGCCTAGCAATCAGCCCCAGCATTTT.

The CDR3 DNA sequence: TGTGCCAGCAGCTATGGGACTAGCGGGTCCTCCTACGAGCAGTACTTC. It codes for CASSYGTSGSSYEQYF. V gene TRBV11-1 combines with J gene TRBJ2-7; 12 bases are a match to TRBD2. This CDR3 spans 16 amino acids. The V segment lost 4 bases and the J segment 0 bases; nucleotides outside the gene matches: 4. Germline V gene lookup returns CDR1 SGHAT and CDR2 FQDESV (reference sequence).

This clone was counted between two and nine times. This chain joins TRBV29-1 and TRBJ2-7; 10 bases match TRBD2. CDR3 size: 14 residues. Losses at the gene ends were 6 bases for V and 4 bases for J; bases not matched to a gene: 9. The V gene's germline CDR1 is SQVTM and CDR2 ANQGSEA. CDR3 sequence (DNA): TGCAGCGTCTCCATGGGACTAGCGAATTACGAGCAGTACTTC. Amino acid sequence: CSVSMGLANYEQYF.

J is TRBJ1-2 and V is TRBV29-1, with unresolved D. Germline V gives CDR1 SQVTM, CDR2 ANQGSEA. The V end lost 6 bases, the J end lost 5 bases, and 16 bases lay between the germline ends. This CDR3 is built from 13 residues. The DNA for the CDR3 is TGCAGCGTCGGCGTGGACTTATGGTATGGCTACACCTTC. Translated: CSVGVDLWYGYTF.

Only one count was recorded for this clone. The rearrangement links TRBV7-2 to TRBJ2-3; D perhaps matches TRBD2 (5 bases). The germline CDR1 and CDR2 sequences are SGHTA and FQGNSA. The V end was cut by 4 bases, the J end by 2 bases, with 13 bases between. The CDR3 consists of 15 residues. In DNA form, the CDR3 reads TGTGCCAGCAGCTCGGCGGGTGGCATCACAGATACGCAGTATTTT. Translating it yields CASSSAGGITDTQYF. Full variable domain (rest looked up from reference TRBV7-2 and TRBJ2-3): GAGVSQSPSNKVTEKGKDVELRCDPISGHTALYWYRQSLGQGLEFLIYFQGNSAPDKSGLPSDRFSAERTGGSVSTLTIQRTQQEDSAVYLCASSSAGGITDTQYFGPGTRLTVL.

The chain links TRBV7-9 to TRBJ2-3; D is undetermined. Looked up from germline, CDR1 is SEHNR and CDR2 is FQNEAQ (reference sequence). Trimming pared 3 bases from V and 2 bases from J, leaving 9 bases between. The CDR3 is 14 residues long. CDR3 coding DNA: TGTGCCAGCAGCTTCAGTAGCTACACAGATACGCAGTATTTT. This codes for CASSFSSYTDTQYF.